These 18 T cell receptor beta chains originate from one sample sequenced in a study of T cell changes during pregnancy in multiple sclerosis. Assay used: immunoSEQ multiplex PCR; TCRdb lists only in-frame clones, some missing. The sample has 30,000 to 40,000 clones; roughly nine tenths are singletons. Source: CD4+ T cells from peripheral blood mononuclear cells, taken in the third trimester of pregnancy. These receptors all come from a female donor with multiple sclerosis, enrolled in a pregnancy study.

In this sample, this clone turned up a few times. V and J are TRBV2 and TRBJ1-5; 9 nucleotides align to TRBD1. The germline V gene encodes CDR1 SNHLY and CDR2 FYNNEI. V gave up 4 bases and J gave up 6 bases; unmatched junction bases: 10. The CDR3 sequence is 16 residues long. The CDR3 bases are TGTGCCAGCAGTGGAACTTGGACAGGGGAGGGTCAGCCCCAGCATTTT. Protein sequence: CASSGTWTGEGQPQHF.

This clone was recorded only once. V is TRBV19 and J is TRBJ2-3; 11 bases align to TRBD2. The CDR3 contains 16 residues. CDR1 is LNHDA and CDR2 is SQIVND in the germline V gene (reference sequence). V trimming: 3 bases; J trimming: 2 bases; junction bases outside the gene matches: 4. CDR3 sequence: CASSIPGLADTDTQYF. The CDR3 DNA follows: TGTGCCAGTAGTATCCCGGGACTAGCGGACACAGATACGCAGTATTTT.

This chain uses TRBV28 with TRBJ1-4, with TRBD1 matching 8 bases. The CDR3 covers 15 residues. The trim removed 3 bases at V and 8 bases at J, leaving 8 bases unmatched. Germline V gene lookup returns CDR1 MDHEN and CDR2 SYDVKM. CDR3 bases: TGTGCCAGCAGTTTCGCCGGGACAGGCCTGGAAAAACTGTTTTTT. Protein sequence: CASSFAGTGLEKLFF. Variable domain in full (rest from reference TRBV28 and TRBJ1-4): DVKVTQSSRYLVKRTGEKVFLECVQDMDHENMFWYRQDPGLGLRLIYFSYDVKMKEKGDIPEGYSVSREKKERFSLILESASTNQTSMYLCASSFAGTGLEKLFFGSGTQLSVL.

CDR3 in DNA: TGCGCCAGCAGTGAGTACGGGGGGAGGACCCTATCTTACGAGCAGTACTTC. Amino acid sequence: CASSEYGGRTLSYEQYF. This rearrangement joins TRBV10-2 to TRBJ2-7; TRBD2 agrees at 7 bases. The CDR3 runs 17 residues. CDR1 is WSHSY and CDR2 is SAAADI in the germline V gene. After removal of 1 base from V and 4 bases from J, the junction contained 13 bases not matched to a gene.

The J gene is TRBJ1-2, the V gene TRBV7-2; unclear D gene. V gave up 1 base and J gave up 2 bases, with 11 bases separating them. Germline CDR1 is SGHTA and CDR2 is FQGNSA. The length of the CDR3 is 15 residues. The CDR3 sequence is CASSLGSGINYGYTF. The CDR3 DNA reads TGTGCCAGCAGCTTAGGATCGGGGATAAACTATGGCTACACCTTC.

In nucleotides, the CDR3 is TGTGCCAGCAGCCATTTGGGACAGACATACACTGAAGCTTTCTTT. It encodes CASSHLGQTYTEAFF. This chain uses TRBV4-2 with TRBJ1-1, with TRBD1 matching over 7 bases. Germline V gene data show CDR1 as LGHNA and CDR2 as YNFKEQ. V shed 3 bases and J 3 bases; nucleotides not matched to a gene: 7. CDR3 length: 15 amino acids.

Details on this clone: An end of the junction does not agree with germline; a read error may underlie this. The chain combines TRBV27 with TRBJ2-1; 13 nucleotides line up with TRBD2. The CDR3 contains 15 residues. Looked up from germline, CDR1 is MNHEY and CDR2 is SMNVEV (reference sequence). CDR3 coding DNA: TGTACCAGCAGTTTGAGGTCACTAGCGGGAGGGGAGCAGTTCTTC. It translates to CTSSLRSLAGGEQFF.

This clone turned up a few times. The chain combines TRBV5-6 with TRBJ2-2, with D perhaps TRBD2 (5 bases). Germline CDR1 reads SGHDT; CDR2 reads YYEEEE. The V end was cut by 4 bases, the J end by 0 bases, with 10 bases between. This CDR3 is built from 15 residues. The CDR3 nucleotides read TGTGCCAGCAGCCAAGGACTGCCGAACACCGGGGAGCTGTTTTTT. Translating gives CASSQGLPNTGELFF.

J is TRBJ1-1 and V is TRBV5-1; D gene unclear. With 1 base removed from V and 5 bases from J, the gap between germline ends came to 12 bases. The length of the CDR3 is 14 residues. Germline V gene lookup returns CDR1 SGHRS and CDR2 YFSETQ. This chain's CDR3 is CASSLFRVGTEAFF. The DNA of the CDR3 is TGCGCCAGCAGCTTGTTTCGGGTAGGAACTGAAGCTTTCTTT.

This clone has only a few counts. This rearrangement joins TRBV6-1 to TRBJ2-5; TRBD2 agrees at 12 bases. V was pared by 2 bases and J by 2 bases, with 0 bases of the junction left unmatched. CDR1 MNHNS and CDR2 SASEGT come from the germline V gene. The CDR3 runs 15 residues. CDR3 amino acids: CASSELAGGQETQYF. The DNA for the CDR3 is TGTGCCAGCAGTGAACTAGCGGGAGGGCAAGAGACCCAGTACTTC.

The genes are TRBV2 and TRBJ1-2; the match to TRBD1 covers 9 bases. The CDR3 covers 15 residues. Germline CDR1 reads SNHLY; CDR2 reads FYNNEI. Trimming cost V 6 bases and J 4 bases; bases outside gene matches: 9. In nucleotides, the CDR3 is TGTGCCAGCAGAGGGGGACAGGGCGGGAGCTATGGCTACACCTTC. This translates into CASRGGQGGSYGYTF.

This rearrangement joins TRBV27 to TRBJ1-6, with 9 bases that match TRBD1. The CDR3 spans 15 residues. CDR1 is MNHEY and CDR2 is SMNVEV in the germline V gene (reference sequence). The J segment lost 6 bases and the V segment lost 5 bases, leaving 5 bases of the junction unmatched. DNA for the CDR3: TGTGCCAGCAGTCCCACGGACAGGGGTAATTCACCCCTCCACTTT. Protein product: CASSPTDRGNSPLHF.

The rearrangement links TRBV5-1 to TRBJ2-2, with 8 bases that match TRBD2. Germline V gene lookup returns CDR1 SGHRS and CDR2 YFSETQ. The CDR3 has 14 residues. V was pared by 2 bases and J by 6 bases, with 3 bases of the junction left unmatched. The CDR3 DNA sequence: TGCGCCAGCAGCTTCGGGGGGGCCGCCGGGGAGCTGTTTTTT. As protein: CASSFGGAAGELFF.

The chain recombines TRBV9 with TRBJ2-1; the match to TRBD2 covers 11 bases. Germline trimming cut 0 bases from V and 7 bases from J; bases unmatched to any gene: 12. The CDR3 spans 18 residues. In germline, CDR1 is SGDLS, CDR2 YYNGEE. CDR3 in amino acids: CASSVDASGRLVGNEQFF. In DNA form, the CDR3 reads TGTGCCAGCAGCGTAGACGCTAGCGGGAGGCTGGTTGGGAATGAGCAGTTCTTC. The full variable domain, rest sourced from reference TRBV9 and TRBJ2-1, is DSGVTQTPKHLITATGQRVTLRCSPRSGDLSVYWYQQSLDQGLQFLIQYYNGEERAKGNILERFSAQQFPDLHSELNLSSLELGDSALYFCASSVDASGRLVGNEQFFGPGTRLTVL.

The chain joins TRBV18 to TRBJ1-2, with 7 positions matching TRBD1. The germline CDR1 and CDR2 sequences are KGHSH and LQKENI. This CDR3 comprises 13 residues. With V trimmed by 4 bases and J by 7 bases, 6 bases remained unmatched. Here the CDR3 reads CASSLDREFGYTF. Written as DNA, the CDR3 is TGTGCCAGCTCACTCGACAGGGAATTTGGCTACACCTTC.

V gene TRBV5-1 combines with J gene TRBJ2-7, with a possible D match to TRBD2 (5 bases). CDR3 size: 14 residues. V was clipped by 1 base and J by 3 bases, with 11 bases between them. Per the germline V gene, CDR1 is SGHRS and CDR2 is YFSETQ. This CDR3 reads CASSLFGGGYEQYF. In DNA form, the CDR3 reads TGCGCCAGCAGCTTGTTCGGCGGAGGCTACGAGCAGTACTTC.

The CDR3 sequence: CASSLKGATGEQYF. In nucleotides, the CDR3 is TGCGCCAGCAGCTTAAAGGGGGCGACGGGGGAGCAGTACTTC. This rearrangement joins TRBV5-1 to TRBJ2-7, with TRBD1 matching 7 bases. The V segment lost 2 bases and the J segment 7 bases; nucleotides outside the gene matches: 9. CDR3 length equals 14 residues. The V gene's germline CDR1 is SGHRS and CDR2 YFSETQ.

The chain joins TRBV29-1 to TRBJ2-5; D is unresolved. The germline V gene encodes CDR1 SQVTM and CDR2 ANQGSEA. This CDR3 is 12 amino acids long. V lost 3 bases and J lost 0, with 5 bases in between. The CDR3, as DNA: TGCAGCGTTGACGAGTACCAAGAGACCCAGTACTTC. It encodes CSVDEYQETQYF.